The 28 T cell receptor beta chains listed next were all sequenced from one sample in a study of T cells in women clearing cervical HPV infection. The data were produced by immunoSEQ multiplex PCR, yet TCRdb's version contains in-frame clones alone and is incomplete. The sample table includes fewer than 15,000 clones. The sequenced sample was blood buffy coat. These receptors came from a woman aged 18-70 years with a cervical HPV16 infection that either progressed to CIN3+ or cleared (not recorded which).

Remarks on this clone: The read terminates 3 residues ahead of where the CDR3 ends, so the germline J gene completes it. The chain joins TRBV11-1 to TRBJ2-2, with D hard to call. Germline lookup yields CDR1 SGHAT and CDR2 FQDESV (reference sequence). There are 13 residues in the CDR3. V shed 5 bases and J shed 4 bases, with 8 bases lying between them. Incomplete CDR3 DNA: TGTGCCAGCAGCACCACTTCCACCGGGGAG. Its translation is CASSTTSTGE. The entire CDR3 reads CASSTTSTGELFF.

Details on this clone: The read finishes 3 residues shy of the CDR3 end, and the germline J gene is used to complete it. The chain has TRBV7-9 and TRBJ2-2, with D unclear. Trimming removed 5 bases at V and 0 bases at J, with 10 bases between. The CDR3 totals 15 residues. In germline, CDR1 is SEHNR, CDR2 FQNEAQ (reference sequence). CDR3 region: CASSMAQTNTGELFF. The covered CDR3 bases are TGTGCCAGCAGCATGGCACAAACGAACACCGGGGAG.

Worth noting for this clone: Read sequence stops 3 residues before the CDR3 end, and the germline J gene provides the missing end. This chain links TRBV6-1 with TRBJ1-3; D gene uncertain. Germline V gene lookup returns CDR1 MNHNS and CDR2 SASEGT. The CDR3 has 15 amino acids. V was trimmed by 6 bases and J by 0 bases, leaving 12 bases between them. CDR3 loop: CASREPTRSGNTIYF. CDR3 DNA (partial): TGTGCCAGCAGGGAACCCACTCGCTCTGGAAACACC.

On this clone itself: The CDR3 is cut off 3 residues early in the read; its end comes from the germline J gene. The chain uses TRBV19 and TRBJ1-4; 12 nucleotides align to TRBD1. The length of the CDR3 is 16 residues. Germline V lookup: CDR1 LNHDA, CDR2 SQIVND (reference sequence). The CDR3 DNA, read in part, is TGTGCCAGTAGTATAATGGGACAGGGGGCGAATTCACCA. This translates into CASSIMGQGANSP. The whole CDR3 is CASSIMGQGANSPLFF.

In the case of this clone: The read ends 3 residues before the CDR3 terminus; that terminus is restored from the germline J gene. The J gene is TRBJ2-3, the V gene TRBV10-3; TRBD2 is a possible D gene (7 bases). Trimming removed 6 bases at V and 0 bases at J, with 13 bases between. Per the germline V gene, CDR1 is ENHRY and CDR2 is SYGVKD. This CDR3 comprises 15 residues. This CDR3 is CAIRAAGASTDTQYF. Partial CDR3 DNA: TGTGCCATCAGGGCCGCGGGGGCGAGCACAGATACG.

Regarding this clone: The read halts 3 residues ahead of the CDR3 end, with the missing end drawn from the germline J gene. The V call is TRBV29-1, the J call TRBJ2-5; TRBD2 might be the D (5 bases). The length of the CDR3 is 17 residues. Germline V gives CDR1 SQVTM, CDR2 ANQGSEA. The ends were cut back, 3 bases at V and 2 bases at J, with 22 bases in the middle. CDR3 DNA (partial): TGCAGCGTTGAGGGGTTGGCTAGCCAACTTTTTCAAGAGACC. This translates into CSVEGLASQLFQET. The entire CDR3 reads CSVEGLASQLFQETQYF.

In the case of this clone: The CDR3 goes on 3 residues after the read ends, and that part is filled in from the germline J gene. The chain couples TRBV5-5 to TRBJ1-5; the D gene is possibly TRBD1 (6 bases). The CDR3 sequence is 15 residues long. Per germline, CDR1 SGHKS and CDR2 YYEKEE (reference sequence). Deletions cut 3 bases from V and 0 bases from J, with 10 bases between. CDR3 DNA, as far as it was read: TGTGCCAGCAGCTCGGACAGCTATAGCAATCAGCCC. As protein: CASSSDSYSNQP. The CDR3, in full, reads CASSSDSYSNQPQHF.

Comments on this clone: The CDR3 end falls 3 residues outside the read, so it is completed with the germline J gene. This chain links TRBV13 with TRBJ2-3; a weak D match, TRBD1 (5 bases). Germline loops: CDR1 PRHDT, CDR2 FYEKMQ (reference sequence). The CDR3 totals 14 residues. The sequenced CDR3 bases are TGTGCCAGCAGCTTAGAGGGGCTTAACCAGCCG. Translated: CASSLEGLNQP. The whole CDR3 is CASSLEGLNQPQYF.

Comments on this clone: The CDR3 extends 3 residues past the end of the read, so its final part is completed from the germline J gene. The chain combines TRBV6-2 or TRBV6-3 with TRBJ2-7; D not certain. The ends were cut back, 6 bases at V and 2 bases at J, with 14 bases in the middle. Germline CDR1 and CDR2: MNHEY and SVGEGT. The CDR3 covers 14 residues. The CDR3 spells CASRIPRPPYEQYF. Partial CDR3 DNA: TGTGCCAGCAGAATTCCAAGGCCACCCTACGAG.

A word on this clone: The read terminates 3 residues before the CDR3 end, so the remaining end is supplied by the germline J gene. J is TRBJ1-2 and V is TRBV6-1; D is perhaps TRBD1 (5 bases). V dropped 3 bases and J dropped 6 bases, with 17 bases sitting between them. This CDR3 is 15 amino acids long. CDR1 MNHNS and CDR2 SASEGT come from the germline V gene. CDR3 loop: CASSDPGLSTDGYTF. CDR3 bases read: TGTGCCAGCAGTGATCCGGGACTTTCTACAGATGGC.

Details on this clone: With the read ending 3 residues before the CDR3 end, the germline J gene is used to fill in that end. The chain uses TRBV14 and TRBJ2-3; D not resolved. In germline, CDR1 is SGHDN, CDR2 FVKESK. The length of the CDR3 is 14 residues. The V gene lost 4 bases and the J gene lost 0 bases, with 8 bases spanning the gap. CDR3 protein: CASSRVPSTDTQYF. The DNA read from the CDR3 is TGTGCCAGCAGCCGCGTTCCTAGCACAGATACG.

Comments on this clone: The CDR3 end is not reached by the read, which stops 3 residues before it; the germline J gene fills it in. V usage is TRBV18 and J usage is TRBJ1-3; D not certain. There are 13 residues in the CDR3. The V gene lost 3 bases and the J gene lost 0 bases, with 3 bases spanning the gap. CDR1 is KGHSH, CDR2 LQKENI, per germline. The CDR3 bases that were read are TGTGCCAGCTCACCCGGCTCTGGAAACACC. Amino acid sequence: CASSPGSGNT. The whole CDR3 protein reads CASSPGSGNTIYF.

As to this clone: The read ends 3 residues shy of where the CDR3 ends; the end is completed using the germline J gene. V is TRBV20-1 and J is TRBJ2-5; TRBD2 agrees at 8 bases. Germline CDR1 reads DFQATT; CDR2 reads SNEGSKA (reference sequence). The CDR3 is 16 amino acids. Trimming removed 0 bases from V and 0 bases from J; junction bases left unmatched: 6. The part of the CDR3 DNA that was read is TGCAGTGCTAGAGATCCCCTAGCGGGCAACCAAGAGACC. Its translation: CSARDPLAGNQET. The entire CDR3 protein reads CSARDPLAGNQETQYF.

In regard to this clone: The read terminates 3 residues ahead of where the CDR3 ends, so the germline J gene completes it. This chain joins TRBV18 and TRBJ2-3, with D unclear. V was shortened by 4 bases and J by 0 bases, with 17 bases between the two germline ends. This CDR3 contains 17 residues. The germline V gene encodes CDR1 KGHSH and CDR2 LQKENI. CDR3 bases read: TGTGCCAGCTCACAAACCCCACGTGGTACTAGCACAGATACG. It codes for CASSQTPRGTSTDT. The entire CDR3 is CASSQTPRGTSTDTQYF.

To note about this clone: Coverage ceases 3 residues before the CDR3 finishes, and the germline J gene fills in the end. The chain couples TRBV7-7 to TRBJ2-3, with TRBD2 identical over 8 bases. CDR1 SSHAT and CDR2 FNYEAQ come from the germline V gene (reference sequence). The CDR3 is 16 amino acids. CDR3 residues: CASSIGRGGTFETQYF. The DNA read from the CDR3 is TGTGCCAGCAGTATAGGACGGGGGGGTACCTTCGAGACG.

Details on this clone: With the read ending 3 residues before the CDR3 end, the germline J gene is used to fill in that end. The V gene is TRBV6-1, the J gene TRBJ1-5, with 7 bases aligning to TRBD1. V lost 4 bases and J lost 6; bases outside the gene matches: 6. The CDR3 totals 14 residues. Germline assignment: CDR1 MNHNS and CDR2 SASEGT. Partial CDR3 DNA: TGTGCCAGCAGTGTTACAGGGGTGGGTCAGCCC. Translated: CASSVTGVGQP. The entire CDR3 sequence reads CASSVTGVGQPQHF.

Concerning this clone itself: The DNA ends 3 residues before the CDR3 does, and the rest of the CDR3 is filled in from the germline J gene. The gene calls are TRBV13 and TRBJ1-3; possible D gene TRBD1, 5 bases. The germline V gene has CDR1 PRHDT and CDR2 FYEKMQ (reference sequence). Trimming left V 0 bases short and J 0 bases short, with 12 bases between. The CDR3 consists of 17 residues. CDR3: CASSLGKRGHSGNTIYF. CDR3 DNA (partial): TGTGCCAGCAGCTTAGGAAAAAGGGGCCACTCTGGAAACACC.

The CDR3 protein is CASSVEPGLNYEQYF. CDR3 DNA (partial): TGCGCCAGCAGCGTGGAACCAGGCTTGAACTACGAG. This chain uses TRBV5-1 with TRBJ2-7; D call uncertain. The CDR3 is cut off 3 residues early in the read; its end comes from the germline J gene. In germline, CDR1 is SGHRS, CDR2 YFSETQ. V lost 4 bases and J lost 3, with 17 bases in between. CDR3 size: 15 residues.

Turning to this clone: Read sequence stops 3 residues before the CDR3 end, and the germline J gene provides the missing end. V is TRBV2 and J is TRBJ2-2; 7 bases match TRBD1. Germline V lookup: CDR1 SNHLY, CDR2 FYNNEI. The CDR3 is 15 amino acids. V shed 7 bases, J shed 0 bases, and the junction held 5 bases outside the gene matches. The CDR3 spells CASTDREPNTGELFF. The DNA read from the CDR3 is TGTGCCAGCACCGACAGGGAACCGAACACCGGGGAG.

Concerning this clone: The CDR3 end is not reached by the read, which stops 3 residues before it; the germline J gene fills it in. The rearrangement links TRBV19 to TRBJ1-1; 8 positions agree with TRBD1. V lost 0 bases, J lost 0 bases, and 9 bases stayed unmatched. The germline V gene encodes CDR1 LNHDA and CDR2 SQIVND (reference sequence). This CDR3 comprises 18 residues. CDR3 bases read: TGTGCCAGTAGTATAGATCTATCCAGGGGGCGTATGAACACTGAA. Residues: CASSIDLSRGRMNTE. In full, the CDR3 is CASSIDLSRGRMNTEAFF. The full variable domain, rest sourced from reference TRBV19 and TRBJ1-1, is DGGITQSPKYLFRKEGQNVTLSCEQNLNHDAMYWYRQDPGQGLRLIYYSQIVNDFQKGDIAEGYSVSREKKESFPLTVTSAQKNPTAFYLCASSIDLSRGRMNTEAFFGQGTRLTVV.

Note on this clone: The read falls 3 residues short of the CDR3 end, and the missing part is taken from the germline J gene. J is TRBJ2-7 and V is TRBV7-2; 10 nucleotides match TRBD2. The CDR3 has 15 residues. The trim removed 6 bases at V and 3 bases at J, leaving 8 bases unmatched. CDR1 and CDR2 from the germline V gene are SGHTA and FQGNSA. The CDR3 DNA, read in part, is TGTGCCAGCAGACCAAGACTAGCGGGCGACTACGAG. Amino acid sequence: CASRPRLAGDYE. The whole CDR3 protein reads CASRPRLAGDYEQYF.

In the case of this clone: The missing CDR3 end, 3 residues past where the read stops, is filled in from the germline J gene. The chain has TRBV5-4 and TRBJ2-3, with TRBD1 matching over 8 bases. Germline CDR1 reads SGHNT; CDR2 reads YYREEE (reference sequence). The CDR3 extends over 15 amino acids. The V and J ends lost 3 bases and 3 bases, in that order; junction bases with no gene match: 6. The sequenced CDR3 bases are TGTGCCAGCAGCTCCCCCAGGGGGCCGACAGATACG. This sequence encodes CASSSPRGPTDT. The full CDR3 protein is CASSSPRGPTDTQYF.

Judged by frequency, this clone is medium-sized (0.01 to 0.1%). The CDR3 end falls 3 residues outside the read, so it is completed with the germline J gene. This rearrangement joins TRBV29-1 to TRBJ1-2; D possibly corresponds to TRBD1 (5 bases). The CDR3 sequence is 12 residues long. Germline V gene lookup returns CDR1 SQVTM and CDR2 ANQGSEA. V was cut by 6 bases and J by 3 bases, with 11 bases left in between. The CDR3 bases that were read are TGCAGCGTCTCCGAGGGGCACTATGGC. Residues: CSVSEGHYG. The whole CDR3 protein reads CSVSEGHYGYTF.

Here the CDR3 reads CASSRMRGVGYTF. Partial CDR3 DNA: TGTGCCAGCAGCCGCATGAGGGGCGTTGGC. This chain connects TRBV5-6 to TRBJ1-2; the D gene is possibly TRBD1 (5 bases). The read gets to within 3 residues of the CDR3 end, and the germline J gene fills in the rest. Trimming took 4 bases from V and 7 from J, leaving 14 bases between them. The CDR3 runs 13 residues. Germline CDR1 SGHDT, CDR2 YYEEEE.

Concerning this clone itself: Sequencing ends 3 residues short of the CDR3 end; the germline J gene provides the rest. V is TRBV18 and J is TRBJ2-5; 9 nucleotides agree with TRBD1. Germline CDR1 reads KGHSH; CDR2 reads LQKENI. The CDR3 is 18 residues long. With V trimmed by 3 bases and J by 6 bases, 17 bases remained unmatched. CDR3 sequence: CASSPPGVGTGFRKTQYF. The sequenced part of the CDR3 DNA is TGTGCCAGCTCACCCCCGGGTGTCGGGACAGGGTTCAGAAAGACC.

With regard to this clone: The CDR3 end falls 3 residues outside the read, so it is completed with the germline J gene. The V gene is TRBV18, the J gene TRBJ2-7; a weak D match, TRBD1 (6 bases). This CDR3 has 16 amino acids. From germline, CDR1 is KGHSH and CDR2 LQKENI. V gave up 0 bases and J gave up 0 bases, with 12 bases separating them. The CDR3 loop reads CASSPPSGGHSYEQYF. The sequenced CDR3 bases are TGTGCCAGCTCACCACCTTCTGGGGGACACTCCTACGAG.

About this clone itself: The read comes to an end 3 residues before the CDR3 does, leaving the germline J gene to fill in the end. The chain employs TRBV7-6 and TRBJ2-1, with TRBD2 as a possible D gene (7 bases). The CDR3 spans 15 residues. V was clipped by 0 bases and J by 8 bases, with 14 bases between them. CDR1 is SGHVS, CDR2 FNYEAQ, per germline. CDR3 loop: CASSLAGGRFDEQFF. The sequenced part of the CDR3 DNA is TGTGCCAGCAGCTTAGCGGGGGGGCGTTTCGATGAG.

About this clone itself: The sequence runs out 3 residues before the end of the CDR3; the remainder is reconstructed from the germline J gene. J is TRBJ1-6 and V is TRBV25-1; D remains unclear. CDR1 is MGHDK, CDR2 SYGVNS, per germline. This CDR3 region has 13 residues. Trimming removed 5 bases at V and 9 bases at J, with 11 bases between. Here the CDR3 reads CASSLGLGSPLHF. CDR3 bases read: TGTGCCAGCAGTCTCGGGTTGGGTTCACCC.